This T cell receptor beta chain stems from a study of radiotherapy plus CTLA-4 blockade in lung cancer. Study background: Across the patients, objective responses occurred in approximately 19%, and disease control in roughly 30%. Study conclusions and caveats: Among reported predictors of response, early blood T cell clone dynamics with interferon-beta performed best.

On this clone: Its antigen is still unknown.

Germline V CDR1 and CDR2: LNHDA, SQIVND (reference sequence). This CDR3 is 13 amino acids long. After removal of 4 bases from V and 8 bases from J, the junction contained 5 bases not matched to a gene. Sequencing was performed with immunoSEQ multiplex PCR; in TCRdb, only in-frame clones are kept and a portion is missing. This table has about 48,000 clones, around 86% appearing once. The clonotype comes from a human donor with non-small cell lung cancer who had stable disease on radiotherapy plus ipilimumab. The chain joins TRBV19 to TRBJ2-1; 7 bases agree with TRBD1. Material: peripheral blood, obtained from a patient treated with radiotherapy plus ipilimumab. This CDR3 is CASSTGQSDEQFF. In DNA, the CDR3 is TGTGCCAGTAGTACGGGACAGAGCGATGAGCAGTTCTTC.